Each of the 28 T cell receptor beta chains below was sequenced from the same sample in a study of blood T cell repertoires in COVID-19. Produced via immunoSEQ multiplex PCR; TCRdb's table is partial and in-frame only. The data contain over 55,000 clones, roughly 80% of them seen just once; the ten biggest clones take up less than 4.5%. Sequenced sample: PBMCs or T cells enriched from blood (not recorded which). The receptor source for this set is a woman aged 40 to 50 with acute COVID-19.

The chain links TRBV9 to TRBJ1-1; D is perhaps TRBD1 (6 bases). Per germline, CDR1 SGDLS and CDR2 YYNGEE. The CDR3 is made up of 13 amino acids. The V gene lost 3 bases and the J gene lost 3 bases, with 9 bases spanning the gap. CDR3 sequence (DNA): TGTGCCAGCAGCGGCACAGGGTACACTGAAGCTTTCTTT. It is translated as CASSGTGYTEAFF.

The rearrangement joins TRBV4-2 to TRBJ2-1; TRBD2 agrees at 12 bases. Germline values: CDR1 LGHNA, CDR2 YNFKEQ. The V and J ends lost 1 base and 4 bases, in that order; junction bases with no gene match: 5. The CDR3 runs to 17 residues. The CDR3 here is CASSQAPLAGGYNEQFF. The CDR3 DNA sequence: TGTGCCAGCAGCCAAGCCCCCCTAGCGGGAGGGTACAATGAGCAGTTCTTC.

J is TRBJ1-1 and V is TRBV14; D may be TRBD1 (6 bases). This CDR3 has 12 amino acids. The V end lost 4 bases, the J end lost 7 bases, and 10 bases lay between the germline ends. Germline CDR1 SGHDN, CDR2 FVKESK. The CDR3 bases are TGTGCCAGCAGCCGGAACAGGGTTGAAGCTTTCTTT. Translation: CASSRNRVEAFF.

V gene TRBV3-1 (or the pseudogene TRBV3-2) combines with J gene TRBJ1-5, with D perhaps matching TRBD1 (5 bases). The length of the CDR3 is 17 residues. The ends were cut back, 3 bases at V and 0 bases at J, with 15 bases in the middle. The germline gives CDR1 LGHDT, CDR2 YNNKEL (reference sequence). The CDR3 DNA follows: TGTGCCAGCAGCCACCGACAACAGGCATATAGCAATCAGCCCCAGCATTTT. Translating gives CASSHRQQAYSNQPQHF.

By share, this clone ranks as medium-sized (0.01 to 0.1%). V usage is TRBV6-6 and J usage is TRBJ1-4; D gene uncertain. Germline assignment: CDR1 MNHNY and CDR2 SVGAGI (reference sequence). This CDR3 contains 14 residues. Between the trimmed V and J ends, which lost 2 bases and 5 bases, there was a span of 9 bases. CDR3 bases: TGTGCCAGCAGTTACGTCGCGGGAAATGAAAAACTGTTTTTT. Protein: CASSYVAGNEKLFF.

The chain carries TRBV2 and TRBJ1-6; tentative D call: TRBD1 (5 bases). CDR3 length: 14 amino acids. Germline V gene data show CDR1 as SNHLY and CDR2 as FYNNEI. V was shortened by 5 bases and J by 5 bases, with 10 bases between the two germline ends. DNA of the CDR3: TGTGCCAGCAGTAAAGGGACTAATAATTCACCCCTCCACTTT. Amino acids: CASSKGTNNSPLHF.

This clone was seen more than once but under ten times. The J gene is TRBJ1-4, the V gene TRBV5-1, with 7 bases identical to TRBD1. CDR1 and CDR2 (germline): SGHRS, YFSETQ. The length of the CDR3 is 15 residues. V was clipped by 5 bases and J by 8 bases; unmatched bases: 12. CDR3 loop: CASRRQGGLEEKLFF. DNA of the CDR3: TGCGCCAGCAGGCGACAGGGAGGTTTGGAGGAAAAACTGTTTTTT. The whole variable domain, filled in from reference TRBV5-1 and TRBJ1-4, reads KAGVTQTPRYLIKTRGQQVTLSCSPISGHRSVSWYQQTPGQGLQFLFEYFSETQRNKGNFPGRFSGRQFSNSRSEMNVSTLELGDSALYLCASRRQGGLEEKLFFGSGTQLSVL.

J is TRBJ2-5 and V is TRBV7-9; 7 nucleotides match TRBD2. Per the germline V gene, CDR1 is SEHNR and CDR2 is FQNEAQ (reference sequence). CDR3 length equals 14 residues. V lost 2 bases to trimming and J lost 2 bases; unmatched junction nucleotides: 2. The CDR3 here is CASSLIAGQETQYF. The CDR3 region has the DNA TGTGCCAGCAGCTTAATAGCGGGTCAAGAGACCCAGTACTTC.

This chain's CDR3 is CASSQAGEGGYTF. For the CDR3, the DNA is TGTGCCAGCAGCCAAGCGGGGGAAGGTGGCTACACCTTC. The genes are TRBV3-1 (or the pseudogene TRBV3-2) and TRBJ1-2; D possibly corresponds to TRBD1 (5 bases). CDR1 LGHDT and CDR2 YNNKEL come from the germline V gene (reference sequence). Trimming removed 1 base at V and 7 bases at J, with 10 bases between. The length of the CDR3 is 13 residues.

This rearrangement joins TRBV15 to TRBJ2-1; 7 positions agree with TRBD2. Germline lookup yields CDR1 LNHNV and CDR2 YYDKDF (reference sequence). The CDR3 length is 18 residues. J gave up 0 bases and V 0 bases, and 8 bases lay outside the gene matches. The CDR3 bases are TGTGCCACCAGCAGAGATGGGTCGGGCGGGAGCTCCTACAATGAGCAGTTCTTC. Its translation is CATSRDGSGGSSYNEQFF.

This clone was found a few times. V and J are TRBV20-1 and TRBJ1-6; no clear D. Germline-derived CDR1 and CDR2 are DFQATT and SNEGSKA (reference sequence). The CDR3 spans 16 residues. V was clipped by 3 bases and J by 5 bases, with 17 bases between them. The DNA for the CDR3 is TGCAGTGCTAGTGACCAGAGGGCAAATAATAATTCACCCCTCCACTTT. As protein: CSASDQRANNNSPLHF.

The CDR3 sequence: CATSRDLRGLTDTQYF. DNA of the CDR3: TGTGCCACCAGCAGAGATTTGCGGGGATTAACAGATACGCAGTATTTT. The gene calls are TRBV15 and TRBJ2-3, with D possibly being TRBD2 (6 bases). Between the trimmed V and J ends, which lost 0 bases and 3 bases, there was a span of 13 bases. The CDR3 length is 16 residues. Germline assignment: CDR1 LNHNV and CDR2 YYDKDF (reference sequence).

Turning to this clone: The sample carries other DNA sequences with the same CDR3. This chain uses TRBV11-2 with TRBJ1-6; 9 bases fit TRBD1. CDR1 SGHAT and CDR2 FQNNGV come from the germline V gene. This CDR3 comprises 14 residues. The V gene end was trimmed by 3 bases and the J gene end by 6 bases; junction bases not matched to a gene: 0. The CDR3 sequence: CASSLDRGNSPLHF. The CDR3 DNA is TGTGCCAGCAGCTTGGACAGGGGTAATTCACCCCTCCACTTT.

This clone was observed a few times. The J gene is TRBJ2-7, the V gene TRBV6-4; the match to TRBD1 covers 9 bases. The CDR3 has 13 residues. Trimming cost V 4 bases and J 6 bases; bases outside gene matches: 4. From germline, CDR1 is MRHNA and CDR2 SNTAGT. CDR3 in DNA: TGTGCCAGCAGTGCCTTGACAGGGGGCGAGCAGTACTTC. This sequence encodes CASSALTGGEQYF.

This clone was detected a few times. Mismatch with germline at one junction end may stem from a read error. CDR3 coding DNA: TGTGCTAGCAGCTTGACCCTAGCGGGAGACGCTGGTGAGCAGTTCTTC. Protein: CASSLTLAGDAGEQFF. The chain combines TRBV7-7 with TRBJ2-1; 10 bases map to TRBD2. Germline CDR1 is SSHAT and CDR2 is FNYEAQ (reference sequence). The CDR3 is 16 residues long.

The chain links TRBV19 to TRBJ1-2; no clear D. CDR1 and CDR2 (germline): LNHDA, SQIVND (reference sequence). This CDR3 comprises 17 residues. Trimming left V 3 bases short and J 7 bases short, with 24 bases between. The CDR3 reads CASSMLGNNPQRRGYTF. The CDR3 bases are TGTGCCAGTAGTATGCTCGGGAACAATCCCCAGCGGCGTGGCTACACCTTC.

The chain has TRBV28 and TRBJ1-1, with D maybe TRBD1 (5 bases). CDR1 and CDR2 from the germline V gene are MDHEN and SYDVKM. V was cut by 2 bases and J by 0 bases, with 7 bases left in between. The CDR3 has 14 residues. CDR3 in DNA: TGTGCCAGCAGTTTAGACAGACTGAACACTGAAGCTTTCTTT. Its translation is CASSLDRLNTEAFF.

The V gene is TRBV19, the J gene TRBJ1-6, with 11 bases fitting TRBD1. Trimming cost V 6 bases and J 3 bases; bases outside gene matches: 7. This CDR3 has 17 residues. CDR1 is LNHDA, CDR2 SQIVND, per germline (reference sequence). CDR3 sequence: CASSGQGAANYNSPLHF. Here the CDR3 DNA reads TGTGCCAGTAGCGGACAGGGGGCGGCAAACTATAATTCACCCCTCCACTTT.

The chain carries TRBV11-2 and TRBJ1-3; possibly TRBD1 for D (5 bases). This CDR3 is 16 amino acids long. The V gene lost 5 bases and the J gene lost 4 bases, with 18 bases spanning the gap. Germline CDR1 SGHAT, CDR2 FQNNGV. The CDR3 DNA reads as TGTGCCAGCAGCCTGCTCCACAGGAGTGGAGGAAACACCATATATTTT. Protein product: CASSLLHRSGGNTIYF.

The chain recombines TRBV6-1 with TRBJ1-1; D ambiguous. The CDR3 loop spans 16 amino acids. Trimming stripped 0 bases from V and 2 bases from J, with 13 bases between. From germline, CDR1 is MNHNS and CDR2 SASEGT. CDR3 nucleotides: TGTGCCAGCAGTGAAGCGCTTCGACTGATCAACACTGAAGCTTTCTTT. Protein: CASSEALRLINTEAFF.

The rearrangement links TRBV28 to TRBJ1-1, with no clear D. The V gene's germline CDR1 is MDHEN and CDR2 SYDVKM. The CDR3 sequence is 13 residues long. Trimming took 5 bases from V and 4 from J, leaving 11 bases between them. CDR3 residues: CASSPTERTEAFF. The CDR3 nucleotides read TGTGCCAGCAGTCCGACGGAGCGCACTGAAGCTTTCTTT.

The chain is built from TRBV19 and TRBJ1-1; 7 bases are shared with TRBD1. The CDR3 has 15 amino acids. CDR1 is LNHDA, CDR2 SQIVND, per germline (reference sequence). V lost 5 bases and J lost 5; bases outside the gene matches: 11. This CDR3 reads CASSDPETGKTEAFF. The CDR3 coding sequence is TGTGCCAGTAGTGATCCAGAGACAGGGAAAACTGAAGCTTTCTTT.

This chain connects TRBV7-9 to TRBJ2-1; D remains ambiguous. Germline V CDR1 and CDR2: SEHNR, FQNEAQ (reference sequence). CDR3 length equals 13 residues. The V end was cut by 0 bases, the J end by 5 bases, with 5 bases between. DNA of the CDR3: TGTGCCAGCAGCTTAGCACTAAACAATGAGCAGTTCTTC. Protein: CASSLALNNEQFF. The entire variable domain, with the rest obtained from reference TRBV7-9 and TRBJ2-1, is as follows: DTGVSQNPRHKITKRGQNVTFRCDPISEHNRLYWYRQTLGQGPEFLTYFQNEAQLEKSRLLSDRFSAERPKGSFSTLEIQRTEQGDSAMYLCASSLALNNEQFFGPGTRLTVL.

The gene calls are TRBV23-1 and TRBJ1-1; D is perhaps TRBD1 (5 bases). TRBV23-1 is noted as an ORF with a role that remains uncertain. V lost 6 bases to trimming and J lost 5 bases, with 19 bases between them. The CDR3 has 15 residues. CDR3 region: CASSWGLEVYTEAFF. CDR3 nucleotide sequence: TGCGCCAGCAGCTGGGGCCTGGAAGTATATACTGAAGCTTTCTTT.

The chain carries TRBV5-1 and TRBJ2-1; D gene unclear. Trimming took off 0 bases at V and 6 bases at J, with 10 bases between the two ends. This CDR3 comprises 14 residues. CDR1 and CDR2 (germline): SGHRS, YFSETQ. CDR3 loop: CASSLDGAANEQFF. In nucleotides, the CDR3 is TGCGCCAGCAGCTTGGACGGAGCAGCCAATGAGCAGTTCTTC.

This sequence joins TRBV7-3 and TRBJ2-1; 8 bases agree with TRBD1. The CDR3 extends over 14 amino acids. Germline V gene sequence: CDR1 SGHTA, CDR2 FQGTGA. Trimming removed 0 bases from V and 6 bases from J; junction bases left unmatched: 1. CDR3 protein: CASSLTGTGNEQFF. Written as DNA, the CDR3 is TGTGCCAGCAGCTTAACGGGGACAGGCAATGAGCAGTTCTTC. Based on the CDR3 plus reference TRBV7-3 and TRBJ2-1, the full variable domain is GAGVSQTPSNKVTEKGKYVELRCDPISGHTALYWYRQSLGQGPEFLIYFQGTGAADDSGLPNDRFFAVRPEGSVSTLKIQRTERGDSAVYLCASSLTGTGNEQFFGPGTRLTVL.

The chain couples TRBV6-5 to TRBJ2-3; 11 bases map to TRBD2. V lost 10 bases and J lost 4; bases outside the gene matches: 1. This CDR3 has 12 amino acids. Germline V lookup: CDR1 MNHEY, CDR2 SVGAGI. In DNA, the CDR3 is TGTGCCACTAGCGGGGGGTCAGATACGCAGTATTTT. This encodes CATSGGSDTQYF.

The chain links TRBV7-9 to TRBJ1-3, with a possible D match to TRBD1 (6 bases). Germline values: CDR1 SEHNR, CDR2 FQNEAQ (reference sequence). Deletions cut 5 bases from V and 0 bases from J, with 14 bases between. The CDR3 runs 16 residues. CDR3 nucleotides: TGTGCCAGCAGCCCACGACAGGAGATCTCTGGAAACACCATATATTTT. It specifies CASSPRQEISGNTIYF. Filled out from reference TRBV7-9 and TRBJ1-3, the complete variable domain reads DTGVSQNPRHKITKRGQNVTFRCDPISEHNRLYWYRQTLGQGPEFLTYFQNEAQLEKSRLLSDRFSAERPKGSFSTLEIQRTEQGDSAMYLCASSPRQEISGNTIYFGEGSWLTVV.